Listed below are T cell receptor beta chains from one sample, sequenced in a study of read filtering for tumor transcriptome and immune sequencing. Using its own MiXCR run on the reads, TCRdb lists one record per CDR3 protein. This table has 50,000 or so distinct CDR3 sequences, roughly an eighth appearing once. The sample consisted of a population of CD138-negative cells sorted from bone marrow. The receptors were gathered from a donor over 35 with multiple myeloma. Both conserved end residues are part of each CDR3. Each record gives: clone size, J gene, D gene, V gene, CDR3 protein, CDR3 DNA. A D gene is named only where the DNA matches it firmly. Clone size is not always given. Where it is, it says once, few, many or a class for expanded clones.

clone size: many
J gene: TRBJ2-1
D gene: .
V gene: TRBV7-6
CDR3 protein: CASSSRVMASYNEQFF
CDR3 DNA: TGTGCCAGCAGCTCCAGGGTGATGGCCTCCTACAATGAGCAGTTCTTC

clone size: once
J gene: TRBJ2-5
D gene: .
V gene: TRBV12-3/TRBV12-4
CDR3 protein: CASSLDSRETQYF
CDR3 DNA: TGTGCCAGCAGCTTGGACTCCAGAGAGACCCAGTACTTC

clone size: .
J gene: TRBJ1-5
D gene: .
V gene: TRBV23-1
CDR3 protein: CASTSKEPQHF
CDR3 DNA: TGCGCCAGCACCTCCAAGGAGCCCCAGCACTTT

clone size: few
J gene: TRBJ2-2
D gene: .
V gene: TRBV7-9
CDR3 protein: CASRGPANTGELFF
CDR3 DNA: TGTGCCAGTCGGGGACCAGCGAACACCGGGGAGCTGTTTTTT

clone size: many
J gene: TRBJ1-1
D gene: TRBD1
V gene: TRBV3-1
CDR3 protein: CASSHPDRGAPNTEAFF
CDR3 DNA: TGTGCCAGCAGCCATCCGGACAGGGGGGCACCGAACACTGAAGCTTTCTTT

clone size: .
J gene: TRBJ2-5
D gene: .
V gene: TRBV3-1
CDR3 protein: CASTRASLGTQYF
CDR3 DNA: TGTGCCAGCACCCGGGCCTCCCTGGGGACCCAGTACTTC

clone size: many
J gene: TRBJ2-1
D gene: TRBD1
V gene: TRBV6-1
CDR3 protein: CANSRGQGDYNEQFF
CDR3 DNA: TGTGCCAACTCAAGGGGGCAGGGGGACTACAATGAGCAGTTCTTC

clone size: many
J gene: TRBJ1-5
D gene: .
V gene: TRBV18
CDR3 protein: CASSHGQIDLNQPQHF
CDR3 DNA: TGTGCCAGCTCACACGGACAGATAGACCTTAATCAGCCCCAGCATTTT

clone size: many
J gene: TRBJ1-5
D gene: TRBD1
V gene: TRBV2
CDR3 protein: CASSEADRRNQPQHF
CDR3 DNA: TGTGCCAGCAGTGAAGCGGACAGGAGGAATCAGCCCCAGCATTTT

clone size: medium-sized
J gene: TRBJ1-2
D gene: .
V gene: TRBV7-9
CDR3 protein: CASSSDGYGYTF
CDR3 DNA: TGTGCCAGCAGCTCGGACGGTTATGGCTACACCTTC

clone size: .
J gene: TRBJ1-4
D gene: TRBD1
V gene: TRBV12-3/TRBV12-4
CDR3 protein: CASSPSGQGANEKLFF
CDR3 DNA: TGTGCCAGCAGTCCGAGTGGACAGGGGGCTAATGAAAAACTGTTTTTT

clone size: many
J gene: TRBJ2-1
D gene: .
V gene: TRBV6-1
CDR3 protein: CASSEPGNGPYNEQFF
CDR3 DNA: TGTGCCAGCAGTGAGCCGGGAAACGGTCCCTACAATGAGCAGTTCTTC

clone size: many
J gene: TRBJ1-6
D gene: .
V gene: TRBV7-6
CDR3 protein: CASSLAGNSPLHF
CDR3 DNA: TGTGCCAGCAGCTTAGCGGGGAATTCACCCCTCCACTTT